The 28 T cell receptor beta chains listed next were all sequenced from one sample in a study of T-cell reconstitution after alpha-beta-depleted transplantation in children. Unique molecular identifiers featured in how the TCRbeta library was prepared. TCRdb itself ran the PCR reads through MiXCR, one entry per CDR3 protein. The sample consists of a few hundred thousand distinct CDR3 sequences, around 18% of them appearing once. The source was PBMCs from the stem cell graft donor, collected from the stem cell graft. The source of these receptors is a human donor who donated a stem cell graft to a child with acute lymphoblastic leukemia.

The gene calls are TRBV11-2 and TRBJ2-7, with a weak D call TRBD2 (5 bases). This CDR3 is built from 15 residues. V shed 5 bases and J shed 1 base, with 15 bases lying between them. Per the germline V gene, CDR1 is SGHAT and CDR2 is FQNNGV. CDR3 protein: CASSDIRTFSYEQYF. In DNA form, the CDR3 reads TGTGCCAGCAGCGATATCCGGACTTTTTCCTACGAGCAGTACTTC.

The chain links TRBV20-1 to TRBJ2-3; possible D gene TRBD2, 5 bases. Germline V gene sequence: CDR1 DFQATT, CDR2 SNEGSKA (reference sequence). The CDR3 consists of 14 residues. V shed 4 bases and J shed 2 bases, with 13 bases lying between them. DNA of the CDR3: TGCAGTGCTAAGGTGGGCGGGCCCACAGATACGCAGTATTTT. Its protein is CSAKVGGPTDTQYF.

V gene TRBV29-1 combines with J gene TRBJ2-7; unclear D gene. With 4 bases removed from V and 2 bases from J, the gap between germline ends came to 9 bases. Germline lookup yields CDR1 SQVTM and CDR2 ANQGSEA. This CDR3 contains 12 residues. The CDR3 spells CSVVLGTYEQYF. DNA for the CDR3: TGCAGCGTTGTGCTGGGAACCTACGAGCAGTACTTC.

Only a few counts were recorded for this clonotype. The chain is built from TRBV15 and TRBJ2-3; unclear D gene. CDR1 and CDR2 (germline): LNHNV, YYDKDF (reference sequence). This CDR3 has 13 residues. Trimming stripped 3 bases from V and 4 bases from J, with 8 bases between. This chain's CDR3 is CATSRVSADTQYF. The CDR3 DNA follows: TGTGCCACCAGCAGGGTTTCAGCAGATACGCAGTATTTT.

A few counts support this clonotype. The V call is TRBV6-1, the J call TRBJ1-1; D is unresolved. The CDR3 loop spans 13 amino acids. Trimming cost V 4 bases and J 3 bases, with 9 bases left between them. Germline CDR1 is MNHNS and CDR2 is SASEGT. Here the CDR3 reads CASSAELYTEAFF. The CDR3 nucleotides are TGTGCCAGCAGTGCTGAATTGTACACTGAAGCTTTCTTT.

This rearrangement joins TRBV20-1 to TRBJ2-1; unclear D gene. Germline V CDR1 and CDR2: DFQATT, SNEGSKA (reference sequence). V gave up 1 base and J gave up 7 bases, with 11 bases separating them. CDR3 length equals 13 residues. The CDR3 nucleotides are TGCAGTGCTAGAGGTCCCGACCTGAATGAGCAGTTCTTC. It yields the protein CSARGPDLNEQFF.

J is TRBJ2-1 and V is TRBV19, with D unclear. This CDR3 region has 15 residues. V lost 1 base to trimming and J lost 5 bases, with 12 bases between them. The germline V gene has CDR1 LNHDA and CDR2 SQIVND (reference sequence). CDR3 in amino acids: CASSIVSGLNNEQFF. The CDR3 coding sequence is TGTGCCAGTAGTATAGTTTCGGGCCTAAACAATGAGCAGTTCTTC.

The rearrangement uses TRBV7-2 and TRBJ1-2; maybe TRBD1 (5 bases). The CDR3 is 14 residues long. Germline V gene sequence: CDR1 SGHTA, CDR2 FQGNSA. The V and J ends lost 4 bases and 4 bases respectively, with 13 bases between them. CDR3 sequence: CASSYTGGSYGYTF. DNA for the CDR3: TGTGCCAGCAGCTATACGGGGGGATCCTATGGCTACACCTTC.

This clonotype showed up just a few times. The J gene is TRBJ2-7, the V gene TRBV12-3 or TRBV12-4, with 7 bases aligning to TRBD1. The CDR3 is made up of 13 amino acids. V gave up 7 bases and J gave up 6 bases; unmatched junction bases: 9. This chain's CDR3 is CASTRGLSGEQYF. The CDR3 coding sequence is TGTGCCAGCACTAGGGGGCTATCGGGCGAGCAGTACTTC.

This rearrangement joins TRBV6-1 to TRBJ2-7; 12 bases fit TRBD1. The CDR3 consists of 16 residues. The junction had 12 bases not matched to a gene; V was cut back by 6 bases and J by 6 bases. Germline CDR1 is MNHNS and CDR2 is SASEGT. CDR3: CASRPTGTGGQSEQYF. CDR3 nucleotides: TGTGCCAGCAGGCCAACCGGGACAGGGGGCCAGAGCGAGCAGTACTTC.

This clonotype occurred once. The rearrangement uses TRBV24-1 and TRBJ2-1; D ambiguous. V was clipped by 3 bases and J by 6 bases, with 17 bases between them. The CDR3 extends over 16 amino acids. CDR1 is KGHDR, CDR2 SFDVKD, per germline. The CDR3 sequence: CATSDPGRRNGNEQFF. The CDR3 DNA reads as TGTGCCACCAGTGATCCCGGACGCAGAAACGGCAATGAGCAGTTCTTC.

The chain employs TRBV20-1 and TRBJ2-4; maybe TRBD2 (6 bases). Germline loops: CDR1 DFQATT, CDR2 SNEGSKA (reference sequence). CDR3 length equals 17 residues. V was trimmed by 0 bases and J by 1 base, leaving 16 bases between them. This chain's CDR3 is CSARDLAMGLAKNIQYF. The CDR3 DNA sequence: TGCAGTGCTAGAGATCTAGCGATGGGGCTGGCCAAAAACATTCAGTACTTC.

This clonotype was observed a few times. The V gene is TRBV3-1, the J gene TRBJ2-1; the D gene is possibly TRBD1 (6 bases). Germline-derived CDR1 and CDR2 are LGHDT and YNNKEL (reference sequence). Trimming cost V 3 bases and J 2 bases, with 11 bases left between them. The CDR3 runs to 15 residues. The CDR3 bases are TGTGCCAGCAGCCACCGGGACACCCCCTACAATGAGCAGTTCTTC. It specifies CASSHRDTPYNEQFF.

This rearrangement joins TRBV9 to TRBJ1-3, with 7 bases identical to TRBD1. Germline V CDR1 and CDR2: SGDLS, YYNGEE. The V and J ends lost 0 bases and 3 bases, in that order; junction bases with no gene match: 9. The CDR3 totals 17 residues. The CDR3 sequence is CASSVGTGVQVGNTIYF. CDR3 in DNA: TGTGCCAGCAGCGTAGGCACAGGGGTACAAGTTGGAAACACCATATATTTT. Complete variable domain (other parts from reference TRBV9 and TRBJ1-3): DSGVTQTPKHLITATGQRVTLRCSPRSGDLSVYWYQQSLDQGLQFLIQYYNGEERAKGNILERFSAQQFPDLHSELNLSSLELGDSALYFCASSVGTGVQVGNTIYFGEGSWLTVV.

V and J are TRBV18 and TRBJ2-3; the match to TRBD1 covers 7 bases. The junction had 6 bases not matched to a gene; V was cut back by 3 bases and J by 0 bases. The V gene's germline CDR1 is KGHSH and CDR2 LQKENI. This CDR3 spans 16 amino acids. DNA for the CDR3: TGTGCCAGCTCACCGTCCGGGACAGCCAGCACAGATACGCAGTATTTT. It yields the protein CASSPSGTASTDTQYF.

This clonotype was seen a handful of times. The chain is built from TRBV7-3 and TRBJ2-7; the D gene is possibly TRBD2 (6 bases). The V end lost 1 base, the J end lost 3 bases, and 13 bases lay between the germline ends. In germline, CDR1 is SGHTA, CDR2 FQGTGA. This CDR3 is built from 15 residues. This chain's CDR3 is CASSLIAGNIYEQYF. The CDR3 DNA follows: TGTGCCAGCAGCTTAATTGCGGGAAACATCTACGAGCAGTACTTC.

This clonotype came up a few times. J is TRBJ2-7 and V is TRBV10-1; 8 nucleotides align to TRBD1. Germline trimming cut 0 bases from V and 11 bases from J; bases unmatched to any gene: 3. This CDR3 has 12 residues. Germline CDR1 is WNHNN and CDR2 is SYGVQD (reference sequence). CDR3 region: CASSESKQGEYF. Here the CDR3 DNA reads TGCGCCAGCAGTGAGTCGAAACAGGGGGAGTACTTC.

The chain is built from TRBV15 and TRBJ1-2; a possible D gene is TRBD1 (6 bases). CDR3 length: 18 residues. The germline gives CDR1 LNHNV, CDR2 YYDKDF (reference sequence). V was pared by 4 bases and J by 6 bases, with 27 bases between. In DNA form, the CDR3 reads TGTGCCACCAGCATATACAGGACAGACGATTTCCTCTTTCATGGCTACACCTTC. This encodes CATSIYRTDDFLFHGYTF.

The chain joins TRBV4-1 to TRBJ2-1; D perhaps matches TRBD1 (6 bases). Trimming removed 3 bases at V and 7 bases at J, with 22 bases between. The CDR3 runs to 17 residues. Germline lookup yields CDR1 MGHRA and CDR2 YSYEKL. The CDR3 protein is CASSHLSRGPTQNEQFF. Here the CDR3 DNA reads TGCGCCAGCAGCCACCTATCCAGGGGTCCCACCCAAAATGAGCAGTTCTTC.

This clonotype was seen only a few times. The chain employs TRBV5-1 and TRBJ2-2; 7 bases agree with TRBD2. CDR1 SGHRS and CDR2 YFSETQ come from the germline V gene. The CDR3 is 16 amino acids. J was trimmed by 3 bases and V by 0 bases; bases with no gene match: 5. The CDR3 coding sequence is TGCGCCAGCAGCTTGGGCCCAGCGGGATACACCGGGGAGCTGTTTTTT. Its translation is CASSLGPAGYTGELFF.

The rearrangement links TRBV29-1 to TRBJ1-1, with TRBD1 matching 7 bases. From germline, CDR1 is SQVTM and CDR2 ANQGSEA. With 5 bases clipped from V and 3 bases from J, the junction kept 6 bases outside the gene matches. The CDR3 is 13 amino acids. The CDR3 region has the DNA TGCAGCGTTTTGACAGGGTGGGACACTGAAGCTTTCTTT. Encoded protein: CSVLTGWDTEAFF.

The sample holds a few counts of this clonotype. The chain is built from TRBV25-1 and TRBJ2-5, with 9 bases lining up with TRBD1. CDR3 length equals 15 residues. The V gene's germline CDR1 is MGHDK and CDR2 SYGVNS. Unmatched junction bases numbered 5, after V lost 3 bases and J lost 3 bases. The CDR3 DNA is TGTGCCAGCAGTGAGGGTTGGACAGGGGAAGAGACCCAGTACTTC. It translates to CASSEGWTGEETQYF. Full variable domain (remainder filled in from reference TRBV25-1 and TRBJ2-5): EADIYQTPRYLVIGTGKKITLECSQTMGHDKMYWYQQDPGMELHLIHYSYGVNSTEKGDLSSESTVSRIRTEHFPLTLESARPSHTSQYLCASSEGWTGEETQYFGPGTRLLVL.

This clonotype was counted between two and nine times. V is TRBV6-5 and J is TRBJ2-1; the match to TRBD1 covers 9 bases. Trimming removed 5 bases from V and 1 base from J; junction bases left unmatched: 6. The CDR3 totals 16 residues. Germline V gives CDR1 MNHEY, CDR2 SVGAGI. Here the CDR3 reads CASSTGQGASYNEQFF. The CDR3 coding sequence is TGTGCCAGCAGTACGGGACAGGGCGCATCCTACAATGAGCAGTTCTTC.

The chain employs TRBV5-1 and TRBJ2-2; 9 nucleotides align to TRBD1. The CDR3 covers 14 residues. Germline V lookup: CDR1 SGHRS, CDR2 YFSETQ. In DNA form, the CDR3 reads TGCGTCTTGAATAGGGACAGGGATCCCGGGGAGCTGTTTTTT. Amino acids: CVLNRDRDPGELFF.

This clonotype has only a few counts. The J gene is TRBJ2-1, the V gene TRBV5-6; D unresolved. The CDR3 has 15 amino acids. V was cut by 4 bases and J by 2 bases, with 13 bases left in between. The germline V gene encodes CDR1 SGHDT and CDR2 YYEEEE. The CDR3 region is CASSRINIPYNEQFF. Here the CDR3 DNA reads TGTGCCAGCAGCAGGATCAACATCCCCTACAATGAGCAGTTCTTC.

V usage is TRBV12-3 or TRBV12-4 and J usage is TRBJ1-2, with D perhaps matching TRBD1 (6 bases). V lost 3 bases and J 7 bases, leaving 15 bases between the germline ends. The CDR3 totals 14 residues. The CDR3 nucleotides are TGTGCCAGCAGTTTTAGTAGGGGGAATAGTGGCTACACCTTC. Its protein product is CASSFSRGNSGYTF.

Written as DNA, the CDR3 is TGTGCCAGCAGCTGGGACAGCCGGGGCTACACCTTC. It translates to CASSWDSRGYTF. The V gene is TRBV12-3 or TRBV12-4, the J gene TRBJ1-2; 7 bases map to TRBD1. The CDR3 is 12 residues long. The V and J ends lost 6 bases and 8 bases, in that order; junction bases with no gene match: 6.

The DNA of the CDR3 is TGCAGTGTAGAAGGGAGAGGGGGCTTCCACGAGCAGTACTTC. It is translated as CSVEGRGGFHEQYF. This chain links TRBV20-1 with TRBJ2-7; 7 bases align to TRBD1. Germline CDR1 reads DFQATT; CDR2 reads SNEGSKA (reference sequence). Trimming removed 7 bases from V and 5 bases from J; junction bases left unmatched: 14. The CDR3 length is 14 residues.